This entry is about one TCR beta chain. Its antigen is unidentified. This CDR3 contains 14 residues. Germline CDR1 and CDR2: SNHLY and FYNNEI. The trim removed 7 bases at V and 5 bases at J, leaving 9 bases unmatched. The sample is drawn from a study of cytomegalovirus exposure and HLA in healthy donors. Study conclusions and caveats: Across donors, sequencing depth was assumed by presence/absence analyses to be roughly uniform.

Vbeta (60) and Jbeta (13) primers were used in the PCR. Clones were read by immunoSEQ multiplex PCR, and TCRdb kept only the in-frame ones, dropping some. This table holds fewer than 200,000 clones, about four fifths found once. The V gene is TRBV2, the J gene TRBJ2-5, with TRBD1 matching over 8 bases. What was sequenced was PBMCs. The TCR originated in a man aged 35 to 55 in good health and CMV-seropositive. The CDR3 DNA is TGTGCCAGCAAGGTTGAGACAGGGGTGGAGACCCAGTACTTC. Translated: CASKVETGVETQYF.